The rows below give T cell receptor beta chains drawn from one sample of a study of metastatic and nonmetastatic thyroid tumors. MiXCR reprocessed the PCR reads for TCRdb. The sample consists of over 30,000 clones, under 25% of them appearing once. The sequenced material came from tumor tissue. These receptors were obtained from a male donor with papillary thyroid cancer or a benign thyroid nodule (not recorded which). Some clones in this sample may be carry-over from other donors' samples. The CDR3 runs from the conserved cysteine through the conserved F or W. D genes are given only for firm matches. The listing skips clone size in some rows; elsewhere it reads once, few, many or a size class.

>NA|TRBV28|TRBJ1-1|few
TGTGCCAGCAGTTTTGCAGGGGCCACTGAAGCTTTCTTT
CASSFAGATEAFF
>NA|TRBV5-8|TRBJ2-1|few
TGTGCCAGCAGCTTTTGGACAGCGAACAATGAGCAGTTCTTC
CASSFWTANNEQFF
>NA|TRBV27|TRBJ2-7|few
TGTGCCAGCAGTTCGGTAGATTCCTACGAGCAGTACTTC
CASSSVDSYEQYF
>TRBD2|TRBV20-1|TRBJ2-3|NA
TGCAGTGCTAGTGAGGGGACTAGCGGCACAGATACGCAGTATTTT
CSASEGTSGTDTQYF
>TRBD1|TRBV28|TRBJ1-2|many
TGTGCCAGCAGTTCCCCAGGGGGGAACTATGGCTACACCTTC
CASSSPGGNYGYTF
>NA|TRBV12-3/TRBV12-4|TRBJ2-4|many
TGTGCCAGCAGCTCCCAGGGTACCAAAAACATTCAGTACTTC
CASSSQGTKNIQYF
>NA|TRBV12-3/TRBV12-4|TRBJ2-7|medium-sized
TGTGCCAGCAGTTGGAAGGAAACCGAGCAGTACTTC
CASSWKETEQYF
>NA|TRBV5-5|TRBJ2-1|medium-sized
TGTGCCAGCAGCTTGACTAGCCGGGAGCAGTTCTTC
CASSLTSREQFF
>TRBD2|TRBV6-2/TRBV6-3|TRBJ2-5|few
TGTGCCAGCATCTACAGACTAGCGGGAGGAGAGACCCAGTACTTC
CASIYRLAGGETQYF
>NA|TRBV28|TRBJ2-5|many
TGTGCCAGCAGTTACGTACAGGGACAAGCGGCTCAAGAGACCCAGTACTTC
CASSYVQGQAAQETQYF
>NA|TRBV13|TRBJ2-5|many
TGTGCCAGCAGCTTAGGGAGAACCAAGGGAGAGACCCAGTACTTC
CASSLGRTKGETQYF
>NA|TRBV7-8|TRBJ2-7|NA
TGTGCCAGCAGCTCCCTTTTAGACTTCTACGAGCACTACTTC
CASSSLLDFYEHYF
>TRBD2|TRBV10-3|TRBJ2-1|many
TGTGCCATCAGTGAGAGGGGGCTAGCGGGGAGCTCCTACAATGAGCAGTTCTTC
CAISERGLAGSSYNEQFF
>NA|TRBV30|TRBJ1-2|NA
TGTGCCTGGAGTGTTTCAGTAGCTAACTATGGCTACACCTTC
CAWSVSVANYGYTF
>TRBD1|TRBV7-3|TRBJ2-1|NA
TGTGCCAGCAGCCAGGGGGACTCCTACAATGAGCAGTTCTTC
CASSQGDSYNEQFF